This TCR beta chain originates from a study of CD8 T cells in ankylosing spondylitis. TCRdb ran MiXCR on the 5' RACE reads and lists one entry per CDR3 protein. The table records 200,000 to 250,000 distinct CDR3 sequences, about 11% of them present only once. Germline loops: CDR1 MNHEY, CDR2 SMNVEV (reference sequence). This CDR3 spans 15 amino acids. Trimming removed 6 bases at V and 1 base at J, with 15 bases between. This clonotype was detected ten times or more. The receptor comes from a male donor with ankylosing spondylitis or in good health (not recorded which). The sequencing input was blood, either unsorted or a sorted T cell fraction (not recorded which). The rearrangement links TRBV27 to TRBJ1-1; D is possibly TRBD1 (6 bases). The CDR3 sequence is CASSLTGGANTEAFF. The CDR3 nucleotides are TGTGCCAGCAGCCTGACCGGGGGGGCGAACACTGAAGCTTTCTTT.